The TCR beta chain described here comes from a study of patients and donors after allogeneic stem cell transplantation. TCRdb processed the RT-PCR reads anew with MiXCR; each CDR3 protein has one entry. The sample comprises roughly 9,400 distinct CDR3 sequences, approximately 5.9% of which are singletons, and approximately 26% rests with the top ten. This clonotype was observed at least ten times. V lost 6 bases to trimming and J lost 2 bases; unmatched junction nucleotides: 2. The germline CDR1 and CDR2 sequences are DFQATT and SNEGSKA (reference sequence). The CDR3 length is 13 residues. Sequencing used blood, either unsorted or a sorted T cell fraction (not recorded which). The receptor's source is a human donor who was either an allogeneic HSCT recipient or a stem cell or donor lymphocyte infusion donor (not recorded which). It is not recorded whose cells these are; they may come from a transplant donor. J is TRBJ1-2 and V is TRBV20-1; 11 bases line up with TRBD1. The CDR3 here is CSAGTGGNYGYTF. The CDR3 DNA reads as TGCAGTGCCGGGACAGGGGGGAACTATGGCTACACCTTC.